This T cell receptor beta chain comes out of a study of cytomegalovirus exposure and HLA in healthy donors. General study findings and limits: Some TCR beta chains (approximately 180 of them) were listed as cytomegalovirus-associated. Some V segments, including TRBV6-2 and TRBV6-3, were excluded as indistinguishable.

In the PCR, 60 Vbeta and 13 Jbeta primers were used. The method was immunoSEQ multiplex PCR; TCRdb's version includes in-frame clones alone and lacks a portion of them. The repertoire holds 85,000 to 130,000 clones, with more than 65% as singletons. Regarding this clone: What it recognizes is unknown.

The CDR3 is 15 residues long. Per germline, CDR1 LNHNV and CDR2 YYDKDF (reference sequence). The ends lost 1 base at V and 1 base at J; junction bases unmatched: 3. Sequencing was performed on PBMCs. The sequence came from a boy aged 10-17 years in good health and CMV-seronegative. The rearrangement links TRBV15 to TRBJ2-5; 7 bases align to TRBD2. The CDR3 is CATSRVGTTQETQYF. Here the CDR3 DNA reads TGTGCCACCAGCAGAGTTGGGACTACCCAAGAGACCCAGTACTTC.